A selection of T cell receptor beta chains follows, all from one sample in a study of OX40 agonist ivuxolimab in advanced cancers. Some clones are missing from TCRdb's copy, which holds only in-frame ones; the method was immunoSEQ multiplex PCR. The sample has about 65,000 clones, around 87% seen once. Source: CD4+ or CD8+ T cells sorted from blood, taken in a trial of the OX40 agonist ivuxolimab. The source of these receptors is an adult with an advanced solid tumor such as melanoma, head and neck, liver or kidney cancer. CDR3s include the opening cysteine and the closing phenylalanine or tryptophan. D genes are given only for firm matches. The listing skips clone size in some rows; elsewhere it reads once, few, many or a size class.

size	D	V	J	length	CDR3	DNA
NA	NA	TRBV2	TRBJ1-2	14	CASSAGISNYGYTF	TGTGCCAGCAGTGCTGGCATCTCTAACTATGGCTACACCTTC
NA	TRBD2	TRBV28	TRBJ2-7	14	CAIRGGRSIGEQYF	TGTGCCATCCGCGGGGGGCGGAGCATAGGCGAGCAGTACTTC
NA	TRBD2	TRBV4-2	TRBJ2-7	14	CASSQEELAVEQYF	TGTGCCAGCAGCCAAGAGGAGCTAGCGGTCGAGCAGTACTTC
once	TRBD1	TRBV28	TRBJ2-7	15	CASSGDGTGMYEQYF	TGTGCCAGCAGTGGCGACGGGACAGGGATGTACGAGCAGTACTTC
once	NA	TRBV6-6	TRBJ1-2	13	CASSLQGGYGYTF	TGTGCCAGCAGCTTACAGGGAGGCTATGGCTACACCTTC
NA	NA	TRBV5-1	TRBJ1-2	15	CASSLDPGANYGYTF	TGCGCCAGCAGCTTGGACCCAGGGGCTAACTATGGCTACACCTTC
NA	NA	TRBV12-2	TRBJ1-5	17	CASRLDRAGDSNQPQHF	TGTGCAAGTCGCTTAGATAGGGCAGGGGATAGCAATCAGCCCCAGCATTTT
NA	NA	TRBV9	TRBJ2-5	12	CASSVSGETQYF	TGTGCCAGCAGCGTTAGTGGAGAGACCCAGTACTTC
NA	NA	TRBV15	TRBJ2-6	16	CATSRVGGTGANVLTF	TGTGCCACCAGCAGAGTAGGGGGGACTGGGGCCAACGTCCTGACTTTC
NA	NA	TRBV21-1	TRBJ2-7	17	CASSKDGGWCIGYEQYF	TGTGCCAGCAGCAAAGACGGGGGGTGGTGTATTGGCTACGAGCAGTACTTC
NA	NA	TRBV6-6	TRBJ1-3	15	CASSSTVYSGNTIYF	TGTGCCAGCAGTTCGACAGTCTACTCTGGAAACACCATATATTTT
NA	NA	TRBV11-3	TRBJ2-5	13	CASSLDPGAEQYF	TGTGCCAGCAGCTTAGATCCGGGCGCGGAGCAGTACTTC
NA	TRBD2	TRBV7-9	TRBJ2-2	17	CASSLVFGLAGTGELFF	TGTGCCAGCAGCTTAGTCTTTGGGCTAGCGGGGACCGGGGAGCTGTTTTTT
NA	NA	TRBV10-3	TRBJ1-2	12	CAISVDSHGYTF	TGTGCCATCAGTGTGGACAGCCATGGCTACACCTTC
NA	NA	TRBV2	TRBJ2-3	15	CASGTSSASTDTQYF	TGTGCCAGCGGAACCTCTTCCGCAAGCACAGATACGCAGTATTTT
NA	NA	TRBV5-1	TRBJ2-1	13	CASSLEPANEQFF	TGCGCCAGCAGCTTGGAACCTGCCAATGAGCAGTTCTTC
once	NA	TRBV18	TRBJ1-1	15	CASSALSQGYTEAFF	TGTGCCAGCTCAGCCCTCTCACAGGGTTACACTGAAGCTTTCTTT
once	NA	TRBV19	TRBJ2-2	13	CASSIGHAGELFF	TGTGCCAGTAGTATAGGACACGCCGGGGAGCTGTTTTTT
NA	NA	TRBV11-1	TRBJ1-2	15	CASSLRAGTPLGYTF	TGTGCCAGCAGCCTACGGGCCGGGACGCCTTTGGGCTACACCTTC
few	NA	TRBV9	TRBJ2-7	14	CASSEAPRTYEQYF	TGTGCCAGCAGCGAGGCCCCCCGAACCTACGAGCAGTACTTC
NA	NA	TRBV4-2	TRBJ2-1	16	CASSQEGPPSQGEQFF	TGTGCCAGCAGCCAAGAAGGCCCCCCCTCCCAGGGTGAGCAGTTCTTC
NA	NA	TRBV7-9	TRBJ1-6	13	CASLGSYNSPLHF	TGTGCCAGCCTGGGAAGTTATAATTCACCCCTCCACTTT
NA	TRBD2	TRBV5-1	TRBJ2-5	17	CASSARTSGEPPGTQYF	TGCGCCAGCAGCGCCCGGACTAGCGGAGAGCCGCCAGGGACCCAGTACTTC
NA	NA	TRBV18	TRBJ2-7	15	CASSPAEGRAYEQYF	TGTGCCAGCTCCCCCGCTGAGGGTAGGGCCTACGAGCAGTACTTC
NA	TRBD1	TRBV19	TRBJ1-4	14	CASSTGQGAEKLFF	TGTGCCAGTAGTACGGGACAGGGAGCGGAAAAACTGTTTTTT
many	TRBD1	TRBV2	TRBJ1-2	15	CASSASRGRADGYTF	TGTGCCAGCAGTGCCAGCAGGGGGCGCGCGGATGGCTACACCTTC
NA	NA	TRBV6-5	TRBJ2-5	9	CASRETQYF	TGTGCCAGCAGGGAGACCCAGTACTTC
NA	NA	TRBV20-1	TRBJ2-5	11	CSANDQETQYF	TGCAGTGCTAACGATCAAGAGACCCAGTACTTC
NA	NA	TRBV4-1	TRBJ1-5	17	CASSQDFRQRGNQPQHF	TGCGCCAGCAGCCAAGATTTCCGCCAGCGAGGCAATCAGCCCCAGCATTTT
NA	NA	TRBV29-1	TRBJ1-1	14	CSVDLDRIGTEAFF	TGCAGCGTTGACCTAGACCGAATAGGCACTGAAGCTTTCTTT
NA	TRBD1	TRBV4-1	TRBJ2-5	15	CASSRLRTGRETQYF	TGCGCCAGCAGCCGGCTCCGGACAGGGCGGGAGACCCAGTACTTC
few	TRBD1	TRBV4-1	TRBJ1-2	15	CASRPPTGPNYGYTF	TGCGCCAGCAGACCCCCGACAGGGCCTAACTATGGCTACACCTTC
NA	NA	TRBV21-1	TRBJ2-5	14	CASRLAGGRETQYF	TGTGCCAGCCGACTAGCGGGGGGGCGCGAGACCCAGTACTTC
NA	NA	TRBV4-3	TRBJ2-6	18	CASSQERSSSSGANVLTF	TGCGCCAGCAGCCAAGAAAGGTCATCCTCCTCTGGGGCCAACGTCCTGACTTTC
NA	NA	TRBV11-2	TRBJ2-5	12	CASSLESPLRYF	TGTGCCAGCAGCTTAGAGAGCCCCCTGCGGTACTTC
few	NA	TRBV19	TRBJ1-3	14	CASRAGSSGNTIYF	TGTGCCAGTCGTGCGGGGAGCTCTGGAAACACCATATATTTT
NA	TRBD1	TRBV5-1	TRBJ2-5	15	CASSRRRGREETQYF	TGCGCCAGCAGCCGGCGTAGGGGGCGCGAGGAGACCCAGTACTTC
NA	NA	TRBV9	TRBJ1-5	16	CASSPTSGGSNQPQHF	TGTGCCAGCAGCCCGACTTCTGGCGGTAGCAATCAGCCCCAGCATTTT
NA	NA	TRBV4-1	TRBJ1-1	13	CASSQDRRTEAFF	TGCGCCAGCAGCCAAGATCGGAGGACAGAAGCTTTCTTT
NA	TRBD2	TRBV5-1	TRBJ2-7	14	CASSFTSGDYEQYF	TGCGCCAGCAGCTTCACTAGCGGGGACTACGAGCAGTACTTC
NA	NA	TRBV5-6	TRBJ1-2	15	CASRGTRNMLYGYTF	TGTGCCAGCAGGGGGACCAGGAATATGCTCTATGGCTACACCTTC
medium-sized	TRBD1	TRBV4-2	TRBJ1-6	16	CASSPGDRSGNSPLHF	TGTGCCAGCAGCCCGGGGGACAGGTCGGGTAATTCACCCCTCCACTTT
NA	NA	TRBV15	TRBJ2-7	14	CATSRDGVSYEQYF	TGTGCCACCAGCAGAGACGGCGTGTCCTACGAGCAGTACTTC
NA	NA	TRBV5-4	TRBJ2-1	16	CASAVGGTSSYNEQFF	TGTGCCAGCGCCGTAGGGGGGACTTCTTCCTACAATGAGCAGTTCTTC
NA	NA	TRBV5-6	TRBJ1-1	18	CASSHLTVPGYGNTEAFF	TGTGCCAGCAGCCACCTTACCGTACCAGGGTACGGGAACACTGAAGCTTTCTTT
NA	TRBD2	TRBV6-1	TRBJ2-3	18	CASSEGYAGDSPRGTQYF	TGTGCCAGCAGTGAAGGGTACGCGGGGGACTCTCCCCGGGGGACGCAGTATTTT
NA	NA	TRBV30	TRBJ2-7	15	CAWSVRDTSSYEQYF	TGTGCCTGGAGTGTCCGGGACACTAGCTCCTACGAGCAGTACTTC
once	TRBD1	TRBV30	TRBJ2-2	16	CAWRVTRDSEHRGAVF	TGTGCCTGGAGGGTCACCCGGGACAGCGAACACCGGGGAGCTGTTTTT
NA	NA	TRBV11-3	TRBJ1-6	17	CASSLWGVGYLDSPLHF	TGTGCCAGCAGCTTGTGGGGGGTGGGCTATCTTGATTCACCCCTCCACTTT
NA	NA	TRBV4-2	TRBJ1-2	12	CASSPRGGGYTF	TGTGCCAGCAGCCCGAGGGGGGGTGGCTACACCTTC
NA	NA	TRBV19	TRBJ1-6	15	CASSMGSGFNSPLHF	TGTGCCAGTAGTATGGGGTCCGGGTTTAATTCACCCCTCCACTTT
NA	NA	TRBV11-3	TRBJ2-1	16	CASSLGMGQNRDEQFF	TGTGCCAGCAGCTTAGGGATGGGTCAAAACCGGGATGAGCAGTTCTTC
once	NA	TRBV2	TRBJ2-1	14	CASIIGGSYNEQFF	TGTGCCAGCATCATCGGTGGCTCCTACAATGAGCAGTTCTTC
NA	TRBD2	TRBV5-1	TRBJ2-1	15	CASATGLAGYNEQFF	TGCGCCAGCGCAACGGGACTAGCGGGGTACAATGAGCAGTTCTTC